This TCR beta chain was documented in a study of T cell responses to AZD1222 COVID-19 vaccine. Generated by immunoSEQ multiplex PCR, the TCRdb table keeps only in-frame clones and is missing some. The sample lists some 90,000 clones, about 88% seen once, with roughly 5.1% in the top ten. With V trimmed by 3 bases and J by 1 base, 0 bases remained unmatched. The CDR3 extends over 13 amino acids. Germline values: CDR1 SGDLS, CDR2 YYNGEE. The input for sequencing was peripheral blood, taken 28 days after the second AZD1222 dose. This TCR was sampled from an adult who received the AZD1222 COVID-19 vaccine. The chain recombines TRBV9 with TRBJ1-1; 7 nucleotides agree with TRBD1. The CDR3 spells CASSDRGNTEAFF. In DNA, the CDR3 is TGTGCCAGCAGCGACAGGGGGAACACTGAAGCTTTCTTT. The entire variable domain, with the rest obtained from reference TRBV9 and TRBJ1-1, is as follows: DSGVTQTPKHLITATGQRVTLRCSPRSGDLSVYWYQQSLDQGLQFLIQYYNGEERAKGNILERFSAQQFPDLHSELNLSSLELGDSALYFCASSDRGNTEAFFGQGTRLTVV.